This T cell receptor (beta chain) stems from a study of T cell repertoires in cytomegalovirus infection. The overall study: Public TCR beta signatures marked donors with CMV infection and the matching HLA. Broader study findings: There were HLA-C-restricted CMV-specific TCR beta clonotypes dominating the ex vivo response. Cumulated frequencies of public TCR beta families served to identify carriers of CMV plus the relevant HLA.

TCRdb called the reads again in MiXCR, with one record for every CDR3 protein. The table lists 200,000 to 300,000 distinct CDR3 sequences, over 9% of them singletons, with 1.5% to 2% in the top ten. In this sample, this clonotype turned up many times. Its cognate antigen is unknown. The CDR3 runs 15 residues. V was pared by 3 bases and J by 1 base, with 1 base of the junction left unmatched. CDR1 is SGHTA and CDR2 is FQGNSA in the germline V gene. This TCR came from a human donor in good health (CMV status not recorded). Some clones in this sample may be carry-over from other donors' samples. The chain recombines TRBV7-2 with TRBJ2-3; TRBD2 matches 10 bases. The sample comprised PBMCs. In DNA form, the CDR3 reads TGTGCCAGCAGCTTTCTAGCGGGAGGCACAGATACGCAGTATTTT. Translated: CASSFLAGGTDTQYF.